This T cell receptor beta chain was captured in a study of blood T cells in healthy people across ages. Study-level results: The study lacked donor CMV status, which possibly confounded expanded clonotype changes. A roughly linear age-dependent decrease characterized TCR beta diversity per million T cells.

A note on this clonotype: The antigen is undetermined.

It was with a sample-barcoded 5' primer and a J-beta primer mix that a second PCR of about 7 to 12 cycles was run. TCRdb reanalysed the 5' RACE reads using MiXCR and keeps one entry per CDR3 protein. Altogether roughly 800,000 distinct CDR3 sequences are present, roughly 60% being singletons, with the ten largest covering approximately 20%. This CDR3 has 15 residues. CDR1 DFQATT and CDR2 SNEGSKA come from the germline V gene (reference sequence). V was clipped by 3 bases and J by 7 bases; unmatched bases: 14. The chain uses TRBV20-1 and TRBJ1-2; 7 positions agree with TRBD1. The material sequenced was blood. This clonotype was sampled from a man aged 25 to 40 in good health. Here the CDR3 DNA reads TGCAGTGCTAGGCCACCGGGACAGCAAAGCGGTGGCTACACCTTC. It specifies CSARPPGQQSGGYTF.